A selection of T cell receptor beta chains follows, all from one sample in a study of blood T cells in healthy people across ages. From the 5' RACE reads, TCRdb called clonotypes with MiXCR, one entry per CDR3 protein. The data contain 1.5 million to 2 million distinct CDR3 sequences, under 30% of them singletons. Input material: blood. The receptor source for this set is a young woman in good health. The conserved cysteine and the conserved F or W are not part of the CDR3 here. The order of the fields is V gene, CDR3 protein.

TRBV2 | ASTQQGAANYGYT
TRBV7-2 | ASSPTGGNSPLH
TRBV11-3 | ASSHRTDTSGANVLT
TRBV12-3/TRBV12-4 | ASTTWDRGYNEQF
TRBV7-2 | ASSLARESPDTQY
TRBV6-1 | ASSERIQGQGPKQY
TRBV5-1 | ASSLALEETQY
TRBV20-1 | SARSLAGEPIETQY
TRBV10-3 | AISRTGGFYEQY
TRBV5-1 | ASSLAQVPNSPLH
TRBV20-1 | SARDVHGRGTDTQY
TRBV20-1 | SAPSRTGTANYGYT
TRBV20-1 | SAAEKRTSGNEQF
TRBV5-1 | ASSFPGGQGATEAF
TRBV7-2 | ASSLGTSLPYNEQF
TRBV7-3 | ASSLIADSYNEQF
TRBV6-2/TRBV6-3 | ACKQGAVYEQY
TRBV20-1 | SAGRPGGSYNEQY
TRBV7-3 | ASSDGRQGTGELF
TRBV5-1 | ASSLGRDRSYNEQF
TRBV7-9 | ASSLSDWGGNEQF
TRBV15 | ATSRGTGWNQPQH
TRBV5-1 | ASSLSGENIQY
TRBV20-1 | SVKGGSLGYT
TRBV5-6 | ASSLVDGTPPYEQY
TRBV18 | ASSPYEIAGGTDTQY
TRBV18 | ASSPLKASGRLVETQY
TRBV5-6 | ASSLQPTEAF
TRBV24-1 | ATLNGSPRRVYNEQF
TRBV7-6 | ASSPLGDWTDTQY
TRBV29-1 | SVYPGQGNTEAF
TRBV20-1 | SAEGSGANVLT
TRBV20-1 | SARGQGSRGYT
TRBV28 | ASREEGANTGELF
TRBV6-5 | ASSYSTGKGYT
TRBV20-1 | SAGKGTGSNQPQH
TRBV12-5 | ASAEQGIGEQY